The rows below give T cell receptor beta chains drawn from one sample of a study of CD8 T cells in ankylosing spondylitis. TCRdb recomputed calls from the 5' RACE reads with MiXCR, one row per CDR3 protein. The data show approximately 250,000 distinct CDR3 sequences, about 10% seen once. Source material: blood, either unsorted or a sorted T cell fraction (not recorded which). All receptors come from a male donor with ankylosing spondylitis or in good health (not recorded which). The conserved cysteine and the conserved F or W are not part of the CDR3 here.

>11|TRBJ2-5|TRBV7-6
ASSSGTGGTQY
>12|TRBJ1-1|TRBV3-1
ASSQVGENTEAF
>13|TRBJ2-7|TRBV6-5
ASSYQGGAPNEQY
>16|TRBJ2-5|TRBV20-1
SAGRGLAGVIRLETQY
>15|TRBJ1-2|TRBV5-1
ASSLGGQLTTNYGYT
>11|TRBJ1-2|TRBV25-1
ASSGRQGDIYT
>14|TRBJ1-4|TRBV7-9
ASSWDRGRFGEKLF
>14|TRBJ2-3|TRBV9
ASSVEVGPGGDTQY
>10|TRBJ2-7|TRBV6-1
ASSGQGLGQY
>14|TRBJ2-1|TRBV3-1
ASSQVGGRAPNEQF
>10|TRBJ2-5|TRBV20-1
SARTVQETQY
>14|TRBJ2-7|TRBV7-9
ASSSTDRGPTYEQY
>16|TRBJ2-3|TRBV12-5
ASGLDRDTDWGPDTQY
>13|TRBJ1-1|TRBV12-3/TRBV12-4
ASSGAGGAVEEAF
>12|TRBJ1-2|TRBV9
ASSVDTGGTGYT
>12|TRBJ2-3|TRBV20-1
SASPPGGADTQY
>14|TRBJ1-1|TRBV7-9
ASSWLTGTGSTEAF
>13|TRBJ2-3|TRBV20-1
SARDRSSSTDTQY
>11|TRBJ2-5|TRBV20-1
SAHRSGQETQY
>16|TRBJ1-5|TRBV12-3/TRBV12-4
ASSFGNVGFDSNQPQH
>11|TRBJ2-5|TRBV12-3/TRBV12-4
ASRAGSRGTQY
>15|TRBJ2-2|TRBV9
ASSTSGQGANTGELF
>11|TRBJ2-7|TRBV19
AASRDRHYEQY
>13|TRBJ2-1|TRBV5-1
ASSVTSGGAGEQF
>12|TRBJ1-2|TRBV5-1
ASSRGQYNYGYT
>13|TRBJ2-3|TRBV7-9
ASSHRWDSTDTQY
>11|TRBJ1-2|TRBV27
ASRPPGQGGYT
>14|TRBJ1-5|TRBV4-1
ASSQGNRVGNQPQH
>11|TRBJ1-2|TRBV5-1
ASSWTGSDGYT
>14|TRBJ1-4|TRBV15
ATSRVRAQPNEKLF
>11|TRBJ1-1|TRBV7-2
ASSLLRGEEAF
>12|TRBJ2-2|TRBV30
AWSHGGVTGELF
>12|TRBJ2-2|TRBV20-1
SAERETNTGELF
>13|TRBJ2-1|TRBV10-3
AISEGAGGPNEQF
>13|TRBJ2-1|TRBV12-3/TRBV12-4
ASSRPGLGVHEQF
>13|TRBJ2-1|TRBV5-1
ASSPGRSSYNEQF
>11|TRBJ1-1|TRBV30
AWSVRGSHGAF
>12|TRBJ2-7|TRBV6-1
ASSTGTSAYEQY
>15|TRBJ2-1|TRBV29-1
SVTLFRDKSSYNEQF
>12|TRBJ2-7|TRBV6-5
ASSYSKDSYEQY
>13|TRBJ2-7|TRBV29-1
SAGEIGRDTYEQY
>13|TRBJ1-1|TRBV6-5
ASSYPGGGITEAF
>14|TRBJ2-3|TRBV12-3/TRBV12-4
ASSLVSGGPSDTQY
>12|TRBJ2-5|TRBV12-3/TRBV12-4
ASSSGGRRETQY
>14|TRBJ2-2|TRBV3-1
ASSLRLAGNTGELF
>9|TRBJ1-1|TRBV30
AWSVGGGAF
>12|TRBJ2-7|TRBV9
ASSPPSTDYEQY
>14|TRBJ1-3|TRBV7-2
ASSPKYRGSGNTIY
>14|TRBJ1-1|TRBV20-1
SARAWLRGESTEAF
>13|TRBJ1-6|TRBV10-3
AISDGQGGNSPLH
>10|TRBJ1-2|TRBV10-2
AAFLANYGYT
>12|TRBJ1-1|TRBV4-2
ASSQGGSNTEAF
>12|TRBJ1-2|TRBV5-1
ASSLLQGAGGYT
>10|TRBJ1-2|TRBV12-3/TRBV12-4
AGSFAGGGYT